This is a list of T cell receptor beta chains from one sample in a study of T cells in Graves' hyperthyroidism and ophthalmopathy. TCRdb re-called the multiplex PCR reads with MiXCR, one entry per CDR3 protein. This sample has some 370,000 distinct CDR3 sequences; about a sixth occur once, and the top ten carry roughly a third. The sample comprised blood. These receptors were taken from a woman aged 25 to 45 with Graves' hyperthyroidism that later progressed to Graves' ophthalmopathy. The CDR3 runs from the conserved cysteine through the conserved F or W. D genes are given only for firm matches. Rows may omit the clone size; those that give it use once, few, many or a size class.

TRBJ2-7	TRBV28	TRBD2	many	TGTGCCAGCAGTCCCGGGACTAGGCCCTACGAGCAGTACTTC	CASSPGTRPYEQYF
TRBJ2-2	TRBV6-1	NA	NA	TGTGCCACGCTCCCTACAGGTCCGAACACCGGGGAGCTGTTTTTT	CATLPTGPNTGELFF
TRBJ2-2	TRBV20-1	TRBD1	NA	TGCAGTGCAGGGGGACACAGGGGCACCGGGGAGCCGTTTTTT	CSAGGHRGTGEPFF
TRBJ1-2	TRBV3-1	NA	many	TGTGCCAGCAGCCAAGTGGGTGGAGGGGTCTATGGCTACACCTTC	CASSQVGGGVYGYTF
TRBJ1-1	TRBV20-1	NA	many	TGCAGTGCCGACGAGGGACTGAACACTGAAGCTTTCTTT	CSADEGLNTEAFF
TRBJ2-7	TRBV27	NA	many	TGTGCCAGCAGTTACGGCCTACCCACCTCCTACGAGCAGTACTTC	CASSYGLPTSYEQYF
TRBJ2-3	TRBV9	TRBD2	many	TGTGCCAGCAGCTCCAGCGGGGACACAGATACGCAGTATTTT	CASSSSGDTDTQYF
TRBJ2-7	TRBV7-9	TRBD1	NA	TGTGCCAGCACGACCGGGACAGGGGATTCCTGCGAGCAGTACTTC	CASTTGTGDSCEQYF
TRBJ1-5	TRBV27	NA	many	TGTGCCAGCAGTTTTACTATTTATCAGCCCCAGCATTTT	CASSFTIYQPQHF
TRBJ2-1	TRBV5-1	NA	NA	TGCGCCAGCAGCTTGGCTCAGGGGTGGTCCAATGAGCAGTTCTTC	CASSLAQGWSNEQFF
TRBJ2-7	TRBV3-1	NA	NA	TGTGCCAGCTGCCAAGAGCCAGGACTATCAAAACCCTACGAGCAGTACTTC	CASCQEPGLSKPYEQYF
TRBJ2-7	TRBV18	NA	many	TGTGCCAGCTCACTGACGGACGGCGGGTACGAGCAGTACTTC	CASSLTDGGYEQYF
TRBJ1-1	TRBV2	NA	many	TGTGCCAGCAGCACCGACACGAACACTGAAGCTTTCTTT	CASSTDTNTEAFF
TRBJ2-7	TRBV18	TRBD1	few	TGTGCCAGCTCAACCCTGACAGGGGGGTCGTACGAGCAGTACTTC	CASSTLTGGSYEQYF
TRBJ1-2	TRBV2	TRBD1	many	TGTGCCAGCAGGGGGACAGCCGCGGACTATGGCTACACCTTC	CASRGTAADYGYTF
TRBJ1-1	TRBV5-6	NA	few	TGTGCCAGCGGAAAATGGAACACTGAAGCTTTCTTT	CASGKWNTEAFF
TRBJ2-7	TRBV11-1	NA	many	TGTGCCAGCAGCTTAAAGTCAGGGTCCGCCTACGAGCAGTACTTC	CASSLKSGSAYEQYF
TRBJ2-7	TRBV27	NA	many	TGTGCCAGCAGTTTCTTGTGGGGACCGACAGCCTACGAGCAGTACTTC	CASSFLWGPTAYEQYF
TRBJ1-1	TRBV2	NA	many	TGTGCCAGCAGTGGGGACAACAGTTTAGCTGAAGCTTTCTTT	CASSGDNSLAEAFF
TRBJ2-4	TRBV5-1	NA	few	TGCGCCAGCAGCGAGGGGGGGACGGGACCGCTATTAGCCAAAAACATTCAGTACTTC	CASSEGGTGPLLAKNIQYF
TRBJ2-5	TRBV5-1	TRBD2	NA	TGCGCCAGCAGCGGGTTGCTCGCGGGGGGGCAACAAGAGACCCAGTACTTC	CASSGLLAGGQQETQYF
TRBJ2-5	TRBV29-1	TRBD1	NA	TGCAGCGTCCTCGTCGGGACAGGGCGAGAGACCCAGTACTTC	CSVLVGTGRETQYF
TRBJ2-5	TRBV30	NA	once	TGTGCCTGGGGGGCTGGAGAGACCCAGTACTTC	CAWGAGETQYF
TRBJ1-1	TRBV4-2	NA	NA	TGTGCCAGCAGCCAAGCTGGGAAGAACACTGAAGCTTTCTTT	CASSQAGKNTEAFF
TRBJ2-3	TRBV28	TRBD2	NA	TGTGCCAGCAGCCAAGATCTGGTAGCGGGAGGGTCGAAAGATACGCAGTATTTT	CASSQDLVAGGSKDTQYF
TRBJ1-1	TRBV9	NA	few	TGTGCCAGCAGCGTAGGTACCCCGACTGGGGTGAAGAACACTGAAGCTTTCTTT	CASSVGTPTGVKNTEAFF
TRBJ2-2	TRBV27	NA	many	TGTGCCAGCCGCTCAGGGTTCAACACCGGGGAGCTGTTTTTT	CASRSGFNTGELFF
TRBJ2-5	TRBV3-1	TRBD1	many	TGTGCCAGCAGCCCCGACCCAGGGGGATGGAGAGGAGAGACCCAGTACTTC	CASSPDPGGWRGETQYF
TRBJ2-4	TRBV11-2	NA	many	TGTGCCAGCAGCTTAGCCAAAAACATTCAGTACTTC	CASSLAKNIQYF
TRBJ1-3	TRBV7-8	TRBD1	few	TGTGCCAGCAGCACGGGGACAGGCTCTGGAAACACCATATATTTT	CASSTGTGSGNTIYF
TRBJ1-2	TRBV20-1	NA	many	TGCAGTGCTAGAGATCCAGGAGCGGAGTACTATGGCTACACCTTC	CSARDPGAEYYGYTF
TRBJ2-7	TRBV6-1	TRBD1	NA	TGTGCCAGCAGACACCGACAGGGGGCTGTCTACGAGCAGTACTTC	CASRHRQGAVYEQYF
TRBJ2-5	TRBV5-1	TRBD2	many	TGCGCCAGCGGAGGACTAGCGGGTATCGAGACCCAGTACTTC	CASGGLAGIETQYF
TRBJ2-7	TRBV5-1	TRBD1	NA	TGTGCCAGCAGTTTCGGACAGGGGGCGGGATACGAGCAGTACTTC	CASSFGQGAGYEQYF
TRBJ2-6	TRBV11-2	TRBD1	few	TGTGCCAGCAGCTTAGGTGGGACAGGAGATCCTGGGGCCAACGTCCTGACTTTC	CASSLGGTGDPGANVLTF
TRBJ2-6	TRBV5-1	NA	few	TGCGCCAGCAGCTTGGAAGGAGCTAGCTCTGGGGCCAACGTCCTGACTTTC	CASSLEGASSGANVLTF
TRBJ1-6	TRBV2	TRBD1	many	TGTGCCAGCAGTGAATCGGGACAGGATAGTACACCCCTCCACTTT	CASSESGQDSTPLHF
TRBJ1-4	TRBV20-1	NA	many	TGCAGTGCTACTGGGTACAGGAGAGGAACTCATGAAAAACTGTTTTTT	CSATGYRRGTHEKLFF
TRBJ2-7	TRBV2	NA	NA	TGTGCCAGCATTGAGAGGGGCGAGCAGTACTTC	CASIERGEQYF
TRBJ1-2	TRBV28	NA	many	TGTGCCAGCAGTCCCCACCCGCGGGGATCCCGCACCTTC	CASSPHPRGSRTF
TRBJ2-7	TRBV12-3/TRBV12-4	NA	many	TGTGCCAGCAGTTTGGTTGGGGATTACGAGCAGTACTTC	CASSLVGDYEQYF
TRBJ2-1	TRBV25-1	TRBD2	NA	TGTGCCAACAGTGGGGGGGCTAGCGGGGGGCAGAGCGGTGAGCAGTTCTTC	CANSGGASGGQSGEQFF
TRBJ2-2	TRBV29-1	TRBD2	NA	TGCAGCGTTGAAGTTCCCGTAGCGGGAGGAGGCACCGGGGAGCTGTTTTTT	CSVEVPVAGGGTGELFF
TRBJ1-1	TRBV20-1	NA	many	TGCAGTGCTAGAGCGGGAGACGTAACCACTGAAGCTTTCTTT	CSARAGDVTTEAFF
TRBJ2-6	TRBV13	NA	NA	TGTGCCAGCAGCACAACTATCGCGGTCGCTGGGGCCAACGTCCTGACTTTC	CASSTTIAVAGANVLTF
TRBJ1-1	TRBV6-2/TRBV6-3	TRBD1	NA	TGTGCCGGCAAAAGCAGGGGACAGGGGGACTTTGAAGCTTTCTTT	CAGKSRGQGDFEAFF
TRBJ2-5	TRBV5-1	TRBD2	many	TGCGCCAGCAGCTCAGGCGGGACTATTGGCGAGACCCAGTACTTC	CASSSGGTIGETQYF
TRBJ2-3	TRBV6-4	NA	NA	TGTGCCAGCAGTGACTCTGGGGCGGGTACGCAGTATTTT	CASSDSGAGTQYF
TRBJ2-7	TRBV10-3	TRBD1	few	TGTGCCATCAGCGGGACAGGGGAAACCTACGAGCAGTACTTC	CAISGTGETYEQYF
TRBJ1-1	TRBV7-6	NA	many	TGTGCCAGCAGCTTAGCAGGGGAGGACACTGAAGCTTTCTTT	CASSLAGEDTEAFF
TRBJ2-7	TRBV28	TRBD2	many	TGTGCCAGCAGTTTATGGGGGACTAGCGCCTCCTACGAGCAGTACTTC	CASSLWGTSASYEQYF
TRBJ2-7	TRBV12-3/TRBV12-4	TRBD2	many	TGTGCCAGCAGTTTAGGCGGGGAGGGTAGTGACGAGCAGTACTTC	CASSLGGEGSDEQYF
TRBJ1-1	TRBV27	NA	NA	TGTGCCACTGTTTCACGGGTGAACACTGAAGCTTTCTTT	CATVSRVNTEAFF
TRBJ2-7	TRBV10-3	TRBD2	many	TGTGCCATCCGGGAGGGGGACCCTACCTACGAGCAGTACTTC	CAIREGDPTYEQYF
TRBJ1-5	TRBV2	TRBD1	many	TGTGCCAGCGGGGACAGGGGGCTTGGTCAGCCCCAGCATTTT	CASGDRGLGQPQHF
TRBJ2-1	TRBV19	TRBD2	NA	TGTGCCAGTAGTGATATGGGGCTAGCGGGAAATGAGCAGTTCTTC	CASSDMGLAGNEQFF
TRBJ2-5	TRBV18	TRBD1	many	TGTGCCAGCTCACCCCGGGACAGGGGAGAGACCCAGTACTTC	CASSPRDRGETQYF
TRBJ2-2	TRBV11-2	NA	many	TGTGCCAGCTGCAGGGCCCTTCCCGGGGAGCTGTTTTTT	CASCRALPGELFF
TRBJ1-2	TRBV29-1	NA	many	TGCAGCGTTGAAGGACGGAACTATGGCTACACCTTC	CSVEGRNYGYTF
TRBJ2-2	TRBV2	NA	many	TGTGCCAGCAGTGAAGGGCAGGGAGACACCGGGGAGCTGTTTTTT	CASSEGQGDTGELFF